This entry features one T cell receptor beta chain sequence. These data are taken from a study of blood T cell repertoires in COVID-19. Study members were between roughly 18 and 90 years old and lived in some 26 US regions. Participant reports of clinical history set cohort assignment. Original data processing: Estimated nucleated cell counts came from reference gene primer amplification. Sequencing was performed with immunoSEQ multiplex PCR; in TCRdb, only in-frame clones are kept and a portion is missing. The D gene and trimming were derived from the DNA, and the V and J assignments and clone size from that table. The repertoire holds 180,000 or so clones, with roughly 87% as singletons. Germline CDR1 and CDR2: SGHRS and YFSETQ. The CDR3 contains 16 residues. Trimming stripped 0 bases from V and 4 bases from J, with 17 bases between.

The rearrangement links TRBV5-1 to TRBJ2-7; possible D gene TRBD2, 6 bases. The specimen was PBMCs or T cells enriched from blood (not recorded which). This sequence was found in a human donor with acute COVID-19. The donor label of this sample is uncertain. The CDR3: CASSLEGTVVQYEQYF. As DNA, the CDR3 is TGCGCCAGCAGCTTGGAGGGGACTGTGGTCCAATACGAGCAGTACTTC.